These 5 T cell receptor beta chains were sequenced from one sample in a study of blood T cell repertoires in COVID-19. Measured with immunoSEQ multiplex PCR; TCRdb has only the in-frame clones, and not every one. The sample includes 200,000 to 250,000 clones, approximately 90% of them seen just once. Sequenced: PBMCs or T cells enriched from blood (not recorded which). The receptors were gathered from a woman aged 18-29 years who had recovered from COVID-19.

The rearrangement joins TRBV5-1 to TRBJ1-1, with D possibly TRBD1 on 5 matching bases. Germline values: CDR1 SGHRS, CDR2 YFSETQ. This CDR3 is 15 amino acids long. Trimming shortened V by 2 bases and J by 4 bases, and 15 bases separated the two germline ends. The CDR3 is CASSFGGMVSTEAFF. The CDR3 DNA reads TGCGCCAGCAGCTTTGGGGGGATGGTGAGCACTGAAGCTTTCTTT.

The chain carries TRBV7-8 and TRBJ1-6; 9 nucleotides agree with TRBD1. CDR1 and CDR2 (germline): SGHVS, FQNEAQ. The CDR3 sequence is 15 residues long. Germline trimming cut 4 bases from V and 6 bases from J; bases unmatched to any gene: 4. The CDR3 region has the DNA TGTGCCAGCAGCTCGGGGACAGGGATTAATTCACCCCTCCACTTT. Translating it yields CASSSGTGINSPLHF.

The chain joins TRBV3-1 (or the pseudogene TRBV3-2) to TRBJ2-7, with TRBD1 identical over 7 bases. Germline loops: CDR1 LGHDT, CDR2 YNNKEL (reference sequence). The CDR3 totals 17 residues. J lost 2 bases, V lost 0 bases, and 10 bases had no gene match. This CDR3 is CASSQDYGTVTTYEQYF. In DNA, the CDR3 is TGTGCCAGCAGCCAAGATTATGGGACAGTGACGACCTACGAGCAGTACTTC.

V gene TRBV28 combines with J gene TRBJ1-1; D gene unclear. Between the trimmed V and J ends, which lost 2 bases and 1 base, there was a span of 11 bases. The germline V gene encodes CDR1 MDHEN and CDR2 SYDVKM. The CDR3 runs 15 residues. CDR3 sequence (DNA): TGTGCCAGCAGTTTAGGGGTCGCGGGGAACACTGAAGCTTTCTTT. Encoded protein: CASSLGVAGNTEAFF.

The chain carries TRBV7-2 and TRBJ1-3; D might be TRBD1 (5 bases). V gave up 1 base and J gave up 4 bases, with 17 bases separating them. This CDR3 comprises 17 residues. Germline values: CDR1 SGHTA, CDR2 FQGNSA. CDR3 sequence reads: CASSLGARGRSGNTIYF. For the CDR3, the DNA is TGTGCCAGCAGCTTAGGGGCGCGGGGGAGGTCCGGAAACACCATATATTTT. The full variable domain, with the rest looked up from reference TRBV7-2 and TRBJ1-3, is GAGVSQSPSNKVTEKGKDVELRCDPISGHTALYWYRQSLGQGLEFLIYFQGNSAPDKSGLPSDRFSAERTGGSVSTLTIQRTQQEDSAVYLCASSLGARGRSGNTIYFGEGSWLTVV.